This TCR beta chain was profiled in a study of neurological immune-mediated disorders. In TCRdb, the 5' RACE reads were re-called with MiXCR into one record per CDR3 protein. Among approximately 100,000 distinct CDR3 sequences, under 14% were seen once, and the ten largest hold 3.1%. Time point reported: longitudinal time-point 3. Germline CDR1 and CDR2: SGHRS and YFSETQ. Germline trimming cut 1 base from V and 7 bases from J; bases unmatched to any gene: 4. CDR3 length equals 14 residues. The sample was PBMCs. V and J are TRBV5-1 and TRBJ1-2; 10 bases match TRBD1. The TCR sequence derives from a female donor with HTLV-1-associated myelopathy (HAM/TSP). The CDR3 DNA is TGCGCCAGCAGCTTGCAGACAGGGGGCGGTGGCTACACCTTC. It codes for CASSLQTGGGGYTF.